This T cell receptor beta chain came from a study of T cell responses to AZD1222 COVID-19 vaccine. Study results and limitations: Possibly, clonal diversity was underestimated; donors were largely white British and included more females. Nearly half of spike-specific TCRs reportedly target unmutated variant regions. Baseline serostatus was positive in only a handful of AZD1222 recipients.

The germline V gene encodes CDR1 LGHNA and CDR2 YSLEER. The CDR3 sequence is 18 residues long. V dropped 1 base and J dropped 5; count of bases not matched to a gene: 8. Only one count was recorded for this clone. The antigen is not known. Second-dose groups at about 4 or about 12 weeks were pooled. TCRdb's table, derived via immunoSEQ multiplex PCR, lists solely in-frame clones and lacks some. The data show around 190,000 clones, around 94% seen once. This receptor was taken from an adult who received the AZD1222 COVID-19 vaccine. The material was peripheral blood, obtained 28 days after the second AZD1222 dose. This sequence joins TRBV4-3 and TRBJ2-5, with 15 nucleotides matching TRBD2. The CDR3 DNA sequence: TGCGCCAGCAGCCAAGGGTGGACTAGCGGGGGGGCCTATGAGACCCAGTACTTC. This sequence encodes CASSQGWTSGGAYETQYF.